This TCR beta chain was sequenced for a study of T cell clonotyping in hematopoietic cell transplantation. For the study at large: Recipients were bled about 28 days pretransplant and at posttransplant days 30, 100, 180. Overall study results and limits: After transplant, recipient diversity fell while pathologically expanded clonotypes grew through day 180. Without cell sorting, CD4 versus CD8 contributions remain unresolved.

The repertoire was sequenced with immunoSEQ multiplex PCR; TCRdb's copy has only in-frame clones and lacks some. The sample contains more than 8,000 clones, roughly 91% of which appear only once. A remark on this clone: Its antigen remains unidentified.

The TCR originated in a male patient in his sixties or seventies who had an allogeneic stem cell transplant from a related donor, so the T cells may come from the graft donor. Some clones in this sample may be carry-over from other donors' samples. Source: peripheral blood mononuclear cells, taken at the time of graft-versus-host disease after allogeneic stem cell transplant.

The CDR3 nucleotides read TGTGCCAGCAGCGGAGGAGGGAGCACTGAAGCTTTCTTT. Translating it yields CASSGGGSTEAFF. The J gene is TRBJ1-1, the V gene TRBV11-2; D call uncertain. This CDR3 contains 13 residues. Trimming pared 5 bases from V and 4 bases from J, leaving 11 bases between. Germline V CDR1 and CDR2: SGHAT, FQNNGV.